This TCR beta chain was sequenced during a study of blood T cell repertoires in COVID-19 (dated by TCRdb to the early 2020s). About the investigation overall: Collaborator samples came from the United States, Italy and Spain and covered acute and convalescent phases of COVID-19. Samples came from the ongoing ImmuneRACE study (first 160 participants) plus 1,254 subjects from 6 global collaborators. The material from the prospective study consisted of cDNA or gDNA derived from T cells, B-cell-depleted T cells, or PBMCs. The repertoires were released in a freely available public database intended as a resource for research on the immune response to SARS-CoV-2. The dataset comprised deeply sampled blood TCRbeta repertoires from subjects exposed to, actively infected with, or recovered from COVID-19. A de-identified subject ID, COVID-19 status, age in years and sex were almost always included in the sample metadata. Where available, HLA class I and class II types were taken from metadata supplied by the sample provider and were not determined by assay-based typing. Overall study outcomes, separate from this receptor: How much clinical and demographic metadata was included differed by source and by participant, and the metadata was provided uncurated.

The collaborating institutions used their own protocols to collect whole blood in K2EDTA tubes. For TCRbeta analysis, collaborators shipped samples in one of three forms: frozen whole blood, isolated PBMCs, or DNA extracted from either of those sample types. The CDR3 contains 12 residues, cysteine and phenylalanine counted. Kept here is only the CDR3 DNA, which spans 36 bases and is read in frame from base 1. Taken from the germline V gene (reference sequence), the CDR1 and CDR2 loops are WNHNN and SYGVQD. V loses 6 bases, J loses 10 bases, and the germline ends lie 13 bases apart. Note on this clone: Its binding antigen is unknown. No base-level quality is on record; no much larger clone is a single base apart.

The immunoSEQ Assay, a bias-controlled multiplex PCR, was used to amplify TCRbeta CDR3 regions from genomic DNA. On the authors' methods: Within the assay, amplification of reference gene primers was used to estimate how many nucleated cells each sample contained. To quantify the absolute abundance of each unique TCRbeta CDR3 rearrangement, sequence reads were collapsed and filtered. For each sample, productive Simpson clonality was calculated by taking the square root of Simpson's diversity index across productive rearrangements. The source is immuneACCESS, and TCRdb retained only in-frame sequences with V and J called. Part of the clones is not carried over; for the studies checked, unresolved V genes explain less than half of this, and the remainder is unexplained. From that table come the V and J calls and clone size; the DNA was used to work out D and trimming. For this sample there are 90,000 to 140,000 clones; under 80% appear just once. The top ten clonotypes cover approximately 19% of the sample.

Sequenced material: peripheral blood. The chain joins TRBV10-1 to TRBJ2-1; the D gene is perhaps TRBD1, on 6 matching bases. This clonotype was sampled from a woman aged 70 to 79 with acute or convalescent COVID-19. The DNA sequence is TGCGCCAGCAGAATACCAGGGGTAGAGCAGTTCTTC. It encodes CASRIPGVEQFF.